This entry lists 23 T cell receptor beta chains sequenced from one sample in a study of neurological immune-mediated disorders. TCRdb called the 5' RACE reads again in MiXCR, with one record for every CDR3 protein. The repertoire holds approximately 82,000 distinct CDR3 sequences, with 13% to 15% as singletons. Material: PBMCs. These receptors were taken from a woman in her forties or fifties in good health.

The sample holds many counts of this clonotype. V gene TRBV7-2 combines with J gene TRBJ2-1; D not resolved. The V gene's germline CDR1 is SGHTA and CDR2 FQGNSA. V dropped 5 bases and J dropped 4 bases, with 12 bases sitting between them. The CDR3 is 14 amino acids. The CDR3 nucleotides read TGTGCCAGCAGCCTAAGTGGAAGTTACAATGAGCAGTTCTTC. This sequence encodes CASSLSGSYNEQFF.

The CDR3 sequence is CSAIRALSGDTQYF. The CDR3 DNA follows: TGCAGTGCTATCCGGGCCCTTTCTGGGGATACGCAGTATTTT. The rearrangement uses TRBV20-1 and TRBJ2-3; no firm D call. This CDR3 comprises 14 residues. Germline V gene sequence: CDR1 DFQATT, CDR2 SNEGSKA (reference sequence). Trimming took 4 bases from V and 6 from J, leaving 17 bases between them.

This clonotype was seen ten or more times. V is TRBV20-1 and J is TRBJ2-1; D gene unclear. This CDR3 is 15 amino acids long. Germline CDR1 and CDR2: DFQATT and SNEGSKA (reference sequence). V lost 5 bases and J lost 3, with 17 bases in between. DNA of the CDR3: TGCAGTGCTCCCCTCAAGGAGAATCGCTACAATGAGCAGTTCTTC. Protein: CSAPLKENRYNEQFF.

This clonotype was found many times. The chain uses TRBV24-1 and TRBJ1-2; no reliable D call. This CDR3 has 15 residues. Germline assignment: CDR1 KGHDR and CDR2 SFDVKD. V shed 4 bases and J shed 0 bases, with 11 bases lying between them. The CDR3: CATSDPAGANYGYTF. The CDR3, as DNA: TGTGCCACCAGTGACCCTGCAGGAGCTAACTATGGCTACACCTTC.

The sample holds many counts of this clonotype. The chain joins TRBV29-1 to TRBJ2-5; TRBD1 agrees at 9 bases. J lost 1 base, V lost 5 bases, and 5 bases had no gene match. The CDR3 sequence is 14 residues long. Germline CDR1 and CDR2: SQVTM and ANQGSEA. The CDR3: CSVTRDRVQETQYF. CDR3 bases: TGCAGCGTTACAAGGGACAGGGTCCAAGAGACCCAGTACTTC.

Ten or more counts support this clonotype. The CDR3 region has the DNA TGCAGCGCGACTCTGGGCGGCACAGATACGCAGTATTTT. Translated, it gives CSATLGGTDTQYF. The V gene is TRBV29-1, the J gene TRBJ2-3, with unresolved D. Trimming left V 7 bases short and J 1 base short, with 12 bases between. CDR1 SQVTM and CDR2 ANQGSEA come from the germline V gene. CDR3 length: 13 amino acids.

In its sample, this clonotype was seen many times. This chain connects TRBV2 to TRBJ2-2; 9 nucleotides match TRBD1. V shed 6 bases, J shed 2 bases, and the junction held 4 bases outside the gene matches. The CDR3 sequence is 15 residues long. Germline V gene sequence: CDR1 SNHLY, CDR2 FYNNEI. CDR3 nucleotides: TGTGCCAGCAGCCGGGACAGGGCTAACACCGGGGAGCTGTTTTTT. Translation: CASSRDRANTGELFF.

This clonotype appeared many times. This rearrangement joins TRBV5-1 to TRBJ1-1; D may be TRBD1 (5 bases). The CDR3 is 15 residues long. Trimming stripped 0 bases from V and 4 bases from J, with 13 bases between. Germline V gene data show CDR1 as SGHRS and CDR2 as YFSETQ. The CDR3 DNA sequence: TGCGCCAGCAGCTTGGGGGGGTTGGGAAGCACTGAAGCTTTCTTT. It is translated as CASSLGGLGSTEAFF.

This clonotype has more than one count but fewer than ten. The rearrangement uses TRBV2 and TRBJ2-7, with a possible D match to TRBD1 (5 bases). The CDR3 totals 15 residues. V was clipped by 6 bases and J by 4 bases, with 19 bases between them. Germline assignment: CDR1 SNHLY and CDR2 FYNNEI. The CDR3 nucleotides are TGTGCCAGCAGGGAAAGACAGACATCATTTTACGAGCAGTACTTC. It encodes CASRERQTSFYEQYF.

In its sample, this clonotype was seen many times. V gene TRBV5-1 combines with J gene TRBJ1-1, with TRBD1 identical over 9 bases. CDR3 length: 18 residues. V lost 0 bases and J lost 5; bases outside the gene matches: 14. Germline V gives CDR1 SGHRS, CDR2 YFSETQ. CDR3 amino acids: CASSLGHRGQGRETEAFF. The CDR3 nucleotides are TGCGCCAGCAGCTTGGGGCACAGGGGGCAGGGTCGTGAAACTGAAGCTTTCTTT.

This clonotype occurred a few times. The chain uses TRBV7-9 and TRBJ1-2, with TRBD1 as a possible D gene (6 bases). V was trimmed by 7 bases and J by 4 bases, leaving 13 bases between them. Germline V gene sequence: CDR1 SEHNR, CDR2 FQNEAQ (reference sequence). The CDR3 has 13 residues. The CDR3 bases are TGTGCCAGCACCGTACAGGGCGTCTATGGCTACACCTTC. Translating gives CASTVQGVYGYTF.

This clonotype was detected ten times or more. The rearrangement uses TRBV29-1 and TRBJ1-1, with D unclear. V lost 7 bases and J lost 3, with 18 bases in between. The V gene's germline CDR1 is SQVTM and CDR2 ANQGSEA. CDR3 length: 14 residues. The CDR3 loop is CSGSAFQWDTEAFF. In DNA form, the CDR3 reads TGCAGCGGCTCCGCTTTCCAATGGGACACTGAAGCTTTCTTT.

Ten or more counts support this clonotype. The chain is built from TRBV7-2 and TRBJ1-1; 7 nucleotides agree with TRBD1. The CDR3 extends over 13 amino acids. V was clipped by 6 bases and J by 3 bases; unmatched bases: 4. CDR1 is SGHTA and CDR2 is FQGNSA in the germline V gene. The chain's CDR3 is CASRLQGYTEAFF. CDR3 DNA sequence: TGTGCCAGCAGACTACAGGGGTACACTGAAGCTTTCTTT.

The table lists this clonotype with many counts. V and J are TRBV20-1 and TRBJ2-5; weak D call: TRBD2 (6 bases). The CDR3 contains 15 residues. V was pared by 0 bases and J by 6 bases, with 17 bases between. Germline CDR1 reads DFQATT; CDR2 reads SNEGSKA (reference sequence). The DNA for the CDR3 is TGCAGTGCTAGAGATCCGCAAGCGGGTGCCCAGACCCAGTACTTC. It is translated as CSARDPQAGAQTQYF.

This clonotype was seen repeatedly, ten times or more. The V and J genes are TRBV28 and TRBJ1-5, with D hard to call. CDR3 size: 14 residues. Germline V gives CDR1 MDHEN, CDR2 SYDVKM. The V end was cut by 8 bases, the J end by 0 bases, with 11 bases between. DNA of the CDR3: TGTGCCAGCCTGAGTATAGGTAGCAATCAGCCCCAGCATTTT. Residues: CASLSIGSNQPQHF.

This clonotype appeared many times. V and J are TRBV7-2 and TRBJ1-2, with D possibly matching TRBD1 (6 bases). Germline loops: CDR1 SGHTA, CDR2 FQGNSA. Trimming left V 5 bases short and J 5 bases short, with 15 bases between. The CDR3 is 14 amino acids. DNA for the CDR3: TGTGCCAGCAGCACCCAACAGGGCGGGTATGGCTACACCTTC. Translating gives CASSTQQGGYGYTF.

This clonotype was found many times. The rearrangement links TRBV5-1 to TRBJ2-7, with 11 positions matching TRBD2. Losses at the gene ends were 1 base for V and 5 bases for J; bases not matched to a gene: 5. The CDR3 has 15 amino acids. Germline-derived CDR1 and CDR2 are SGHRS and YFSETQ. For the CDR3, the DNA is TGCGCCAGCAGCTTGACTAGCGGGAGTATGGACGAGCAGTACTTC. Translation: CASSLTSGSMDEQYF.

This clonotype was counted ten times or more. V gene TRBV20-1 combines with J gene TRBJ2-2, with 11 bases matching TRBD2. The junction had 3 bases not matched to a gene; V was cut back by 5 bases and J by 4 bases. CDR1 and CDR2 from the germline V gene are DFQATT and SNEGSKA (reference sequence). CDR3 length: 14 residues. CDR3 nucleotides: TGCAGTGCTGTAGCGGGGGGGATCACCGGGGAGCTGTTTTTT. Translated: CSAVAGGITGELFF.

This clonotype has at least ten counts. The chain links TRBV28 to TRBJ1-5; a weak D match, TRBD1 (5 bases). V lost 8 bases, J lost 0 bases, and 14 bases lay in between. In germline, CDR1 is MDHEN, CDR2 SYDVKM. The CDR3 length is 15 residues. This CDR3 reads CASGPTVGSNQPQHF. The CDR3 DNA is TGTGCCAGCGGCCCGACAGTGGGTAGCAATCAGCCCCAGCATTTT. Full variable domain (missing parts from reference TRBV28 and TRBJ1-5): DVKVTQSSRYLVKRTGEKVFLECVQDMDHENMFWYRQDPGLGLRLIYFSYDVKMKEKGDIPEGYSVSREKKERFSLILESASTNQTSMYLCASGPTVGSNQPQHFGDGTRLSIL.

For this clonotype: An end of the junction does not agree with germline; a read error may underlie this. This sequence joins TRBV5-1 and TRBJ1-5; D call uncertain. Germline V gene data show CDR1 as SGHRS and CDR2 as YFSETQ. This CDR3 is built from 15 residues. As DNA, the CDR3 is TGCGCCAGCAGCTTGTTGGTATGTCCGAATCTGCCCCAGCATTTT. The encoded protein is CASSLLVCPNLPQHF.

This clonotype was detected many times. This sequence joins TRBV6-1 and TRBJ2-1; 8 nucleotides align to TRBD2. The CDR3 covers 17 residues. Germline CDR1 and CDR2: MNHNS and SASEGT. J lost 4 bases, V lost 6 bases, and 14 bases had no gene match. The DNA of the CDR3 is TGTGCCAGCAGGGGGGATCAACCGGGGGGGTTGTACAATGAGCAGTTCTTC. Residues: CASRGDQPGGLYNEQFF.

About this clonotype itself: This may be a read error, as it is one base from a much larger clone. The J gene is TRBJ2-7, the V gene TRBV10-3; D is ambiguous. There are 11 residues in the CDR3. The germline V gene encodes CDR1 ENHRY and CDR2 SYGVKD. The CDR3 reads CVISANYEQYF. DNA for the CDR3: TGTGTCATCAGTGCCAACTACGAGCAGTACTTC.

This clonotype was observed many times. V and J are TRBV12-3 or TRBV12-4 and TRBJ2-1; no clear D. The V end lost 0 bases, the J end lost 6 bases, and 15 bases lay between the germline ends. The CDR3 covers 16 residues. The CDR3 here is CASSLAFGSQSNEQFF. The CDR3 DNA follows: TGTGCCAGCAGTTTAGCTTTTGGGTCGCAATCCAATGAGCAGTTCTTC.